This T cell receptor (beta chain) was identified in a study of OX40 agonist ivuxolimab in advanced cancers. The wider study: Patients received ivuxolimab, an intravenous treatment, every 2 weeks at 0.01 to 10 mg/kg. Roughly two fifths of patients had received prior checkpoint inhibitor therapy. General observations from the study: Expanded clones tended on average to be more numerous among CD8+ T cells than CD4+. With doses of 0.1 to 3.0 mg/kg, CD4+ and CD8+ blood T cells had undergone clonal expansion by week 6.

In the case of this clone: What it recognizes is unknown.

Produced via immunoSEQ multiplex PCR; TCRdb's table is partial and in-frame only. The sample records more than 70,000 clones, roughly 80% being singletons. Unmatched junction bases numbered 6, after V lost 0 bases and J lost 5 bases. This CDR3 has 15 amino acids. Germline V gene data show CDR1 as SGHRS and CDR2 as YFSETQ. This TCR came from an adult with an advanced solid tumor such as melanoma, head and neck, liver or kidney cancer. The input for sequencing was CD4+ or CD8+ T cells sorted from blood, taken in a trial of the OX40 agonist ivuxolimab. V usage is TRBV5-1 and J usage is TRBJ2-3, with 7 bases lining up with TRBD2. CDR3 nucleotide sequence: TGCGCCAGCAGCTTGGACGGCGGGGGAGGAGATACGCAGTATTTT. Amino acids: CASSLDGGGGDTQYF. The full variable domain, rest sourced from reference TRBV5-1 and TRBJ2-3, is KAGVTQTPRYLIKTRGQQVTLSCSPISGHRSVSWYQQTPGQGLQFLFEYFSETQRNKGNFPGRFSGRQFSNSRSEMNVSTLELGDSALYLCASSLDGGGGDTQYFGPGTRLTVL.